Included here is one T cell receptor beta chain sequence, with context. No cognate antigen has been identified for it. Nothing much larger sits one base from this clone, and base qualities are not available. Collaborating institutions collected whole blood in K2EDTA tubes following their own protocols. For TCRbeta analysis, collaborators shipped samples as frozen whole blood, isolated PBMCs, or DNA extracted from either of those sample types. The immunoSEQ Assay, a bias-controlled multiplex PCR, was used to amplify TCRbeta CDR3 regions from genomic DNA. In the source study's methods: The number of nucleated cells in each sample was estimated from the amplification of reference gene primers within the assay. To quantify the absolute abundance of each unique TCRbeta CDR3 rearrangement, sequence reads were collapsed and filtered. Productive Simpson clonality was computed per sample as the square root of Simpson's diversity index over productive rearrangements. This is the immuneACCESS table as TCRdb keeps it, with only in-frame sequences that have V and J called. A part of the clones is gone; compared with another copy, unresolved V genes explain less than half, and the rest is unexplained. The D gene and trimming were derived from the DNA, and the V and J assignments and clone size from that table. The sample table holds 90,000 to 120,000 clones, of which 70% to 90% were seen once. The ten largest account for about 2% of the sample.

The sample comes from a study of blood T cell repertoires in COVID-19 (dated by TCRdb to 2020 to 2022). The study in broad terms: Samples covering the acute and convalescent phases of COVID-19 were provided by collaborators in the United States, Italy and Spain. The prospective study material was composed of cDNA or gDNA derived from T cells, B-cell-depleted T cells, or PBMCs. The dataset comprised deeply sampled blood TCRbeta repertoires from subjects exposed to, actively infected with, or recovered from COVID-19. The repertoires were made available in a free public database intended to serve as a resource for research on the immune response to SARS-CoV-2. The samples were drawn from the first 160 participants of the ongoing ImmuneRACE study and from 950 to 1,500 subjects provided by 6 global collaborators. Nearly every sample came with metadata listing a de-identified subject ID, COVID-19 status, age in years and sex. HLA class I and class II types, where available, came from metadata supplied by the sample provider rather than from assay-based typing.

General conclusions and limits of the study: The amount of clinical and demographic metadata varied by source and participant and was provided uncurated.

In the germline V gene, CDR1 corresponds to SGDLS and CDR2 to YYNGEE. At the junction V is shortened by 0 bases and J by 3 bases, with 18 bases in between. Spanning cysteine to phenylalanine, the CDR3 consists of 17 amino acids. The retained sequence is limited to the CDR3, 51 bases, with the frame set at the first base. Material: peripheral blood. The origin of this receptor is a human donor in a cohort sampled during active COVID-19. The chain employs TRBV9 and TRBJ2-5; TRBD2 is a possible D gene, resting on 5 matching bases. CDR3 region: CASSVGLWASRKETQYF. The sequence in DNA is TGTGCCAGCAGCGTAGGCCTTTGGGCTAGCAGAAAAGAGACCCAGTACTTC.